This T cell receptor beta chain appears in the sequencing data of a study of identical twins. TCRdb recomputed calls from the 5' RACE reads with MiXCR, one row per CDR3 protein. The table includes approximately 590,000 distinct CDR3 sequences, nearly 10% detected once. This CDR3 is built from 16 residues. Trimming took off 6 bases at V and 7 bases at J, with 21 bases between the two ends. This sample was shared with a second study, whose subject was yellow fever vaccine responses in identical twins.

The clonotype was recovered from a young woman in good health. The chain couples TRBV12-3 or TRBV12-4 to TRBJ2-2; TRBD1 might be the D (8 bases). Material for sequencing was PBMCs. DNA of the CDR3: TGTGCCAGCAGGAGCCTGCAGGGGGCGGGAGACGGGGAGCTGTTTTTT. This sequence encodes CASRSLQGAGDGELFF.